The entry below gives a single T cell receptor beta chain sequence along with its context. This clone's antigen is unknown. A read error may account for a junction end that differs from germline. The data were taken from a study of blood T cells in healthy people across ages (dated by TCRdb to between 2015 and 2017). Turning to the overall study: In model experiments, roughly one uniquely barcoded TCR beta cDNA molecule per two T cells was captured by template switching. The study measured age-related changes in TCR beta repertoire diversity using deep sequencing normalized with unique cDNA molecular identifiers. The donors were split into four age groups: young (average about 15 years), middle-aged (about 40), aged (over 55) and long-lived (more than 80). To avoid experimental bias, donors of different ages were spread randomly across the sequencing lanes. Using the same blood draw, the study looked at two additional independent replicas of 1 million unique cDNA reads for two donors, one aged 18 to 30 and the other aged 80 or older.

Broad study findings and their caveats: Observed TCR beta diversity correlated strongly with the percentage of naive T cells measured by flow cytometry. Donor CMV infection status was unknown, potentially confounding age-related changes in expanded clonotypes. Estimates of total diversity based on one million sequenced T cells were regarded as lower bounds and as underestimates. Compared with the aged group, more naive CD4+ T cells, fewer expanded clones and increased TCR diversity were shown by the long-lived group, suggesting age selection. Because profiling used bulk unsorted PBMCs, naive and antigen-experienced compartments could not be compared conclusively. Observed TCR beta diversity per million T cells fell roughly linearly with age, and a significant reduction was already apparent by age about 43.

Its CDR3 holds 15 amino acids, cysteine through phenylalanine. Only the CDR3 region is kept as DNA, spanning 45 bases read in frame from base 1. In the germline V gene (reference sequence), CDR1 corresponds to MNHEY and CDR2 to SMNVEV. The donors were under 40 Caucasian individuals from Russia, aged roughly 6 to 100 years, who were systemically healthy. Each donor gave about 11 milliliters of peripheral blood, drawn into EDTA-treated Vacutainer tubes. Ficoll-Paque density-gradient centrifugation was used to isolate PBMCs, with at least 7 million obtained per sample. Trizol reagent was used to extract total RNA from PBMCs, with at least 5 micrograms per sample. For every donor, an aliquot of PBMCs went through flow cytometry to measure the percentages of naive CD45RAhigh/CD27high T cells. Receptor amplification or capture employed 5' RACE. The sequencer listed for this sample is Illumina HiSeq 2500. A second PCR of roughly 6 to 11 cycles was run with a J-beta primer mix and a sample-barcoded 5' primer. Each TCR beta cDNA molecule received a unique molecular identifier from a template-switch 5' adaptor carrying 12 random nucleotides. Each sample yielded at least 3 million CDR3-containing paired-end reads. The Mint cDNA synthesis kit, primed by a TRBC-specific oligonucleotide, was used to synthesize first-strand cDNA from all RNA. All cDNA was treated with uracil-DNA glycosylase and then went through a first 18-cycle PCR with the universal primers M1SS and BC2_uni_R. Per the source publication's procedure: Normalization of each sample was performed by random selection of 1 million high-quality reads, each carrying a distinct molecular identifier. Reads sharing molecular identifiers were discarded rather than binned into consensus sequences. MiTCR, set to a Q25 quality threshold and the strictest error-elimination algorithm, was used for CDR3 identification, clonotype clustering and error correction. Lower-bound total TCR beta diversity was estimated with a nonparametric unseen species model using Euler transformation. Using fastp trimming at Q25 and MiXCR clonotype assembly, TCRdb reanalyzed the public sequencing data and kept in-frame beta chains. One record per CDR3 amino acid sequence lists the most common genes and DNA. The V and J calls reflect TCRdb's pipeline rather than the authors' work. This sample is represented by about 800,000 distinct CDR3 sequences; about 42% of them were singletons. Together, the top ten hold 15% to 20% of the sample.

This sequence uses TRBV27 and TRBJ2-5; 8 of the junction bases match TRBD1. The sample taken for sequencing was blood. This TCR was sampled from an elderly man in good health. The bases are TGTGCCAGCAGTCCAAGGACAGGGTGGCAAGGGACCCAGTACTTC. Its coded protein is CASSPRTGWQGTQYF.